This T cell receptor (beta chain) was obtained from a study of T-cell reconstitution after alpha-beta-depleted transplantation in children. Notes on the study in general: About two months after transplant, alpha-beta T cells reportedly came from several hundred expanded graft clones. T-cell counts and diversity were attributed mostly to newly produced T cells one year after transplant.

A word on this clonotype: Its matching antigen is unknown.

Unique molecular identifiers were built into the TCRbeta library. From the PCR reads, TCRdb called clonotypes with MiXCR, one entry per CDR3 protein. Seen here are around 420,000 distinct CDR3 sequences, around 15% observed once, and the top ten hold roughly 29%. V was clipped by 0 bases and J by 2 bases, with 14 bases between them. CDR1 LGHNA and CDR2 YSLEER come from the germline V gene. This CDR3 comprises 16 residues. The specimen comprised PBMCs, mostly from graft donor cells, sampled 360 days after TCRalphabeta/CD19-depleted stem cell transplant. The V and J genes are TRBV4-3 and TRBJ2-7; TRBD2 is a possible D gene (7 bases). The receptor's source is a boy in the first two years of life who had a stem cell transplant for Wiskott-Aldrich syndrome, so the T cells may come from the graft donor. This CDR3 is CASSQDYGGLTYEQYF. CDR3 coding DNA: TGCGCCAGCAGCCAAGATTACGGGGGGCTTACCTACGAGCAGTACTTC.